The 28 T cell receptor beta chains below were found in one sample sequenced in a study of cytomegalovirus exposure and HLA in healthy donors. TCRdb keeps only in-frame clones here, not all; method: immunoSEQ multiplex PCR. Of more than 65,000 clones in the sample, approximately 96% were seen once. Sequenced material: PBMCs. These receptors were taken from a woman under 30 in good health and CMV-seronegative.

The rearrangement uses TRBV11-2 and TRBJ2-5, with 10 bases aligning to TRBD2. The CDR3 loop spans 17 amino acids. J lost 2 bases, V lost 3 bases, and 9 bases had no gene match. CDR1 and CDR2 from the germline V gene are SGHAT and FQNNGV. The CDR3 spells CASSLIGLADRQETQYF. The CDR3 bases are TGTGCCAGCAGCTTGATTGGACTAGCGGATCGACAAGAGACCCAGTACTTC.

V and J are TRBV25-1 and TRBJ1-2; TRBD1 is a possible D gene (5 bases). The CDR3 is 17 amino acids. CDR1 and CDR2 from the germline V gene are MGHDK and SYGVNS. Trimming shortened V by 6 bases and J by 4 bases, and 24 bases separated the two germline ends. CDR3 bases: TGTGCCAGCAGCGAAGGGACTCTCCTGCCCCCGATCTATGGCTACACCTTC. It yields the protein CASSEGTLLPPIYGYTF.

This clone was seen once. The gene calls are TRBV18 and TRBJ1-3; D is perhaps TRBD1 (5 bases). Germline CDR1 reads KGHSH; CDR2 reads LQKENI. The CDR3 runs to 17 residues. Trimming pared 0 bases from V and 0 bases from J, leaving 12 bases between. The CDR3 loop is CASSPPGLLSSGNTIYF. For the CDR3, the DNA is TGTGCCAGCTCACCACCGGGACTGCTGAGCTCTGGAAACACCATATATTTT.

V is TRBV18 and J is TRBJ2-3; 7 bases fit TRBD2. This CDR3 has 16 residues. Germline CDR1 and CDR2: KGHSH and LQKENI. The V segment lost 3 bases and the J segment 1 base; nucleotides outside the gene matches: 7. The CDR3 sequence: CASSPRTSFGTDTQYF. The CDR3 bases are TGTGCCAGCTCACCTCGGACTAGTTTTGGCACAGATACGCAGTATTTT.

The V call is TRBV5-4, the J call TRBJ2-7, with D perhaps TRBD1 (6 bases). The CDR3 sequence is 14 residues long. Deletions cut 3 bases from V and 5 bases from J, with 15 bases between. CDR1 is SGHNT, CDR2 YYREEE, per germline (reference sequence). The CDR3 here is CASSSYRDLDEQYF. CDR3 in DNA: TGTGCCAGCAGCTCATACAGGGATCTAGACGAGCAGTACTTC.

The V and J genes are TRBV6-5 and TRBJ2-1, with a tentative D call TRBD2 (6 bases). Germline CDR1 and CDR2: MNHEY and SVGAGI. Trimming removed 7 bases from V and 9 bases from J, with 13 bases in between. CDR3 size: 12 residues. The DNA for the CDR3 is TGTGCCAGCATGACTAGTGTGTCTGAGCAGTTCTTC. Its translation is CASMTSVSEQFF.

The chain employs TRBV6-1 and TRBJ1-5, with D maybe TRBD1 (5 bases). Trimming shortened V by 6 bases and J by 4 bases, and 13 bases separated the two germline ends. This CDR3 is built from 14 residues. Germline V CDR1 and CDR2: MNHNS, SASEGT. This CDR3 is CASSRLEGNQPQHF. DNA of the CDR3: TGTGCCAGCAGCCGTCTGGAGGGGAATCAGCCCCAGCATTTT.

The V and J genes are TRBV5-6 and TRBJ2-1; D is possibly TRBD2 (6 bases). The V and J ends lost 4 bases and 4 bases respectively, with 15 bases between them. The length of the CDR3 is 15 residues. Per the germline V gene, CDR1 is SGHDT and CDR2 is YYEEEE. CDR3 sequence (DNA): TGTGCCAGCAGCCCCGGAGGGGTCTGGTACAATGAGCAGTTCTTC. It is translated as CASSPGGVWYNEQFF.

The CDR3 spells CASSFRTDPKETQYF. The CDR3, as DNA: TGTGCCAGCAGCTTTAGAACAGACCCGAAAGAGACCCAGTACTTC. This sequence joins TRBV11-2 and TRBJ2-5; D unclear. This CDR3 comprises 15 residues. V was clipped by 3 bases and J by 3 bases, with 14 bases between them. Germline V gene sequence: CDR1 SGHAT, CDR2 FQNNGV.

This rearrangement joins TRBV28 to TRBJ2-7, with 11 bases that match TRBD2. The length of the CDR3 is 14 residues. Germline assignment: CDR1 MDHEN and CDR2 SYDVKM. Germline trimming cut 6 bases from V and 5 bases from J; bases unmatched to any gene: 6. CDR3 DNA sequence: TGTGCCAGCAGCCGACTAGCGGGAAGCAACGAGCAGTACTTC. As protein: CASSRLAGSNEQYF.

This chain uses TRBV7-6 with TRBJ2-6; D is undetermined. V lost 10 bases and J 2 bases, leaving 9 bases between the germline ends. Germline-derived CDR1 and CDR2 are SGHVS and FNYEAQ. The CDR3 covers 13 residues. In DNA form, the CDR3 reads TGTGCCACCCGCGCCGCTGGGGCCAACGTCCTGACTTTC. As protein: CATRAAGANVLTF.

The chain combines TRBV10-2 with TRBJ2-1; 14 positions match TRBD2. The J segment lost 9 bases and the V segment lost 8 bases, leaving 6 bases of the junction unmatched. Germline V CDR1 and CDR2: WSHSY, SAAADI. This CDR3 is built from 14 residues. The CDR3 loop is CASRLAGGKGEQFF. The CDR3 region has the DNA TGCGCCAGCCGACTAGCGGGAGGGAAAGGTGAGCAGTTCTTC.

CDR3 sequence (DNA): TGTGCCAGCGGACTAGCGGGAGGACGCTGGTACGAGCAGTACTTC. Translated, it gives CASGLAGGRWYEQYF. This chain uses TRBV27 with TRBJ2-7; 14 bases align to TRBD2. The CDR3 spans 15 residues. V lost 8 bases and J lost 4; bases outside the gene matches: 7. Germline V gene data show CDR1 as MNHEY and CDR2 as SMNVEV (reference sequence).

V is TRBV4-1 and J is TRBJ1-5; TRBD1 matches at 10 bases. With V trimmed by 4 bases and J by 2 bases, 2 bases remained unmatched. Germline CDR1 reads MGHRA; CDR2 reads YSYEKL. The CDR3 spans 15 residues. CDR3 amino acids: CASSPGTGGNQPQHF. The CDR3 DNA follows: TGCGCCAGCAGCCCAGGGACAGGGGGCAATCAGCCCCAGCATTTT.

The chain's CDR3 is CASSPPYRQNTGELFF. CDR3 DNA: TGTGCCAGCTCACCACCGTACAGGCAGAACACCGGGGAGCTGTTTTTT. This chain joins TRBV18 and TRBJ2-2; D perhaps matches TRBD1 (5 bases). The CDR3 spans 16 residues. V was trimmed by 0 bases and J by 1 base, leaving 9 bases between them. In germline, CDR1 is KGHSH, CDR2 LQKENI.

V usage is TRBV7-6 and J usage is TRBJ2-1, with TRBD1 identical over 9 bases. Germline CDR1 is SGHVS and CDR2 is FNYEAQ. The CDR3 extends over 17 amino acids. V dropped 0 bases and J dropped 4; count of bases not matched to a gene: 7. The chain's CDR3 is CASSLAAGTGTYNEQFF. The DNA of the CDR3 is TGTGCCAGCAGCTTAGCGGCCGGGACAGGGACTTACAATGAGCAGTTCTTC.

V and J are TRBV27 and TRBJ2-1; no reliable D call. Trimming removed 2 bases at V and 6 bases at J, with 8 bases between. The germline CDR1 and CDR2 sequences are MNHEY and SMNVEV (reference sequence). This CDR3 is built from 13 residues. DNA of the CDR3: TGTGCCAGCAGTTTAACTACCTTCAATGAGCAGTTCTTC. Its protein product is CASSLTTFNEQFF.

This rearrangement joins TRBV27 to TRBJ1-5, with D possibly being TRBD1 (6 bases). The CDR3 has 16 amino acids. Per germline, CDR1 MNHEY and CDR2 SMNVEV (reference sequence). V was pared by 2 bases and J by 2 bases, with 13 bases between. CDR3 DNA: TGTGCCAGCAGTTTACAGGGGTTGCTGGGCAATCAGCCCCAGCATTTT. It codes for CASSLQGLLGNQPQHF.

The CDR3 is CASSASVTSGMGETQYF. CDR3 in DNA: TGTGCCAGCAGCGCTTCGGTGACTAGCGGGATGGGGGAGACCCAGTACTTC. The chain combines TRBV9 with TRBJ2-5; TRBD2 aligns across 11 bases. The V and J ends lost 3 bases and 5 bases, in that order; junction bases with no gene match: 12. In germline, CDR1 is SGDLS, CDR2 YYNGEE. The CDR3 is 17 residues long.

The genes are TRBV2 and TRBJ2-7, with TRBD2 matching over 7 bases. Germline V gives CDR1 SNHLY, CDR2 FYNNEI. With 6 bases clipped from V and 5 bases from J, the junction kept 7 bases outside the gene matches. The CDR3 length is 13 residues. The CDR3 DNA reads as TGTGCCAGCAGAAGGCGGGAGAAGGACGAGCAGTACTTC. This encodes CASRRREKDEQYF.

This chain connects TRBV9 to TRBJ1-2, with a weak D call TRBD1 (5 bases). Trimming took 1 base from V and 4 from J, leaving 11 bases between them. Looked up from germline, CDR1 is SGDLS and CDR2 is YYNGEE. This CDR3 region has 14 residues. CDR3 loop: CASSVQSGFYGYTF. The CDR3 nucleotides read TGTGCCAGCAGCGTACAGTCAGGGTTCTATGGCTACACCTTC.

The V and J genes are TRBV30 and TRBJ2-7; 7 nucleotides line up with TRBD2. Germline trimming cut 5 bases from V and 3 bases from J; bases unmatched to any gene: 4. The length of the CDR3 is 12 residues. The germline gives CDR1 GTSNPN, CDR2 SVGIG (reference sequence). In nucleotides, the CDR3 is TGTGCCTGGGCAGCGGGGAGCTACGAGCAGTACTTC. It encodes CAWAAGSYEQYF.

The DNA for the CDR3 is TGTGCCAGCAGTCTAACAGGATTTTATAATTCACCCCTCCACTTT. It translates to CASSLTGFYNSPLHF. The chain employs TRBV6-5 and TRBJ1-6; a possible D gene is TRBD1 (5 bases). The CDR3 sequence is 15 residues long. The V and J ends lost 5 bases and 4 bases respectively, with 12 bases between them. Looked up from germline, CDR1 is MNHEY and CDR2 is SVGAGI.

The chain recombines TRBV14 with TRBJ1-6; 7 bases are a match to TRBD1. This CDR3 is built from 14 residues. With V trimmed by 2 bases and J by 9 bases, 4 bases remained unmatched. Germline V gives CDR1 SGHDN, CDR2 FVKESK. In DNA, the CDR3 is TGTGCCAGCAGCCAAATTGCAGGGGGTTCACCCCTCCACTTT. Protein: CASSQIAGGSPLHF.

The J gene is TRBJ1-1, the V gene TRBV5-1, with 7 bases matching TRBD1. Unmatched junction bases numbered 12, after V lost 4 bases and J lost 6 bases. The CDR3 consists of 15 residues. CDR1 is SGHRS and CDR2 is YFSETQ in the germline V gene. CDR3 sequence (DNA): TGCGCCAGCAGCCCCTTGAACAGGGGTTGGGCTGAAGCTTTCTTT. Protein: CASSPLNRGWAEAFF.

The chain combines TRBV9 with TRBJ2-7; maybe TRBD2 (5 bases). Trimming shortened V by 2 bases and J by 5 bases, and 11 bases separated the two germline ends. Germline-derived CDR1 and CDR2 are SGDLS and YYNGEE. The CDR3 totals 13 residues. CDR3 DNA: TGTGCCAGCAGCGTTGACTACTCGAACGAGCAGTACTTC. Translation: CASSVDYSNEQYF. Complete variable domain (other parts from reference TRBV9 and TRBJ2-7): DSGVTQTPKHLITATGQRVTLRCSPRSGDLSVYWYQQSLDQGLQFLIQYYNGEERAKGNILERFSAQQFPDLHSELNLSSLELGDSALYFCASSVDYSNEQYFGPGTRLTVT.

CDR3 residues: CASTRAGANSYEQYF. CDR3 bases: TGTGCCAGCACCAGGGCGGGAGCGAACTCCTACGAGCAGTACTTC. This chain joins TRBV19 and TRBJ2-7; 7 nucleotides agree with TRBD2. The J segment lost 0 bases and the V segment lost 9 bases, leaving 11 bases of the junction unmatched. Germline V gives CDR1 LNHDA, CDR2 SQIVND (reference sequence). CDR3 size: 15 residues.

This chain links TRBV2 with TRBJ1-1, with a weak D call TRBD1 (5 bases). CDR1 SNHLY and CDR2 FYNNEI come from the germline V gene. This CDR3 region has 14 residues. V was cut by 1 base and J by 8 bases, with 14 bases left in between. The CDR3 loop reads CASSEGGLVGEAFF. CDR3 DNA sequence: TGTGCCAGCAGTGAAGGGGGCTTGGTGGGAGAAGCTTTCTTT.